A single T cell receptor beta chain is shown here with its context. Patients from Seattle were sampled longitudinally, starting during active infection. This entry comes from a study of blood T cell repertoires in COVID-19. Looking at the study overall: The analysed material was cDNA or gDNA that came from T cells, B-cell-depleted T cells, or PBMCs.

Original processing notes: Reference gene primer amplification yielded estimated nucleated cell counts. Sequencing was performed with immunoSEQ multiplex PCR; in TCRdb, only in-frame clones are kept and a portion is missing. V, J and clone size were drawn from that table, and D and trimming were deduced from the DNA. The repertoire includes roughly 68,000 clones, nearly 90% of them detected once, and 3.4% sits in the top ten. Germline values: CDR1 SGHNT, CDR2 YENEEA. V shed 4 bases, J shed 3 bases, and the junction held 11 bases outside the gene matches. The CDR3 has 17 amino acids. Sequenced sample: peripheral blood. This sequence originates from a woman in her 50s with COVID-19, enrolled during active disease. V usage is TRBV11-3 and J usage is TRBJ2-3; 9 bases fit TRBD2. CDR3 nucleotides: TGTGCCAGCAGCTCGTCCCGGCTAGCGGGAAGGACAGATACGCAGTATTTT. This sequence encodes CASSSSRLAGRTDTQYF. Full variable domain (remainder filled in from reference TRBV11-3 and TRBJ2-3): EAGVVQSPRYKIIEKKQPVAFWCNPISGHNTLYWYLQNLGQGPELLIRYENEEAVDDSQLPKDRFSAERLKGVDSTLKIQPAELGDSAVYLCASSSSRLAGRTDTQYFGPGTRLTVL.